This T cell receptor (beta chain) was sequenced during a study of shared clonotypes between healthy human individuals. Whole-study context: Donors had three CD4 naive, three CD4 memory, two CD8 naive and one CD8 memory plate apiece.

Assay: immunoSEQ multiplex PCR; the TCRdb copy retains only in-frame clones and omits some. Here the sample spans approximately 980,000 clones, over 60% being singletons. The germline V gene encodes CDR1 MNHNS and CDR2 SASEGT. This CDR3 region has 13 residues. V lost 2 bases, J lost 2 bases, and 4 bases lay in between. This receptor was identified in a man between 18 and 29 years old in good health. The sequencing sample was made of memory CD4+ T cells sorted from blood. Subset: CD45RA-negative fraction. The V gene is TRBV6-1, the J gene TRBJ2-1; D is undetermined. The CDR3 region has the DNA TGTGCCAGCAGTGAAACTGCCTACAATGAGCAGTTCTTC. This gives the protein CASSETAYNEQFF.